The 17 T cell receptor beta chains below come from one sample, sequenced in a study of cytomegalovirus exposure and HLA in healthy donors. Vbeta (60) and Jbeta (13) primers were used in the PCR. Sequenced by immunoSEQ multiplex PCR; TCRdb stores in-frame clones only, minus some. The table shows about 160,000 clones, with under 80% occurring only once. Sample: PBMCs. All receptors derive from a man between 40 and 49 years old in good health and CMV-seronegative.

V gene TRBV4-3 combines with J gene TRBJ1-1; D might be TRBD1 (6 bases). Germline V lookup: CDR1 LGHNA, CDR2 YSLEER. Trimming shortened V by 6 bases and J by 6 bases, and 14 bases separated the two germline ends. This CDR3 is 13 amino acids long. This chain's CDR3 is CASRPSGAPEAFF. For the CDR3, the DNA is TGCGCCAGCAGACCGTCAGGGGCACCTGAAGCTTTCTTT.

The rearrangement uses TRBV7-2 and TRBJ2-1; 10 positions agree with TRBD2. Per germline, CDR1 SGHTA and CDR2 FQGNSA. The CDR3 has 18 amino acids. After removal of 2 bases from V and 0 bases from J, the junction contained 7 bases not matched to a gene. CDR3 in amino acids: CASSLLAGGASSYNEQFF. The DNA for the CDR3 is TGTGCCAGCAGCTTATTAGCGGGGGGTGCTAGCTCCTACAATGAGCAGTTCTTC.

The rearrangement uses TRBV7-9 and TRBJ2-6, with 8 bases matching TRBD1. CDR3 length: 16 residues. Germline CDR1 SEHNR, CDR2 FQNEAQ (reference sequence). The V and J ends lost 5 bases and 2 bases, in that order; junction bases with no gene match: 5. The DNA for the CDR3 is TGTGCCAGCAGCAACCGCAGGGGGCCTGGGGCCAACGTCCTGACTTTC. Translating gives CASSNRRGPGANVLTF.

This chain links TRBV10-2 with TRBJ2-4, with TRBD2 as a possible D gene (5 bases). This CDR3 contains 13 residues. CDR1 WSHSY and CDR2 SAAADI come from the germline V gene. Between the trimmed V and J ends, which lost 4 bases and 3 bases, there was a span of 7 bases. The CDR3 sequence is CASSVALKNIQYF. The CDR3 region has the DNA TGCGCCAGCAGTGTAGCGCTCAAAAACATTCAGTACTTC.

The gene calls are TRBV6-5 and TRBJ1-6, with a possible D match to TRBD1 (6 bases). V lost 7 bases and J lost 10, with 14 bases in between. The CDR3 has 13 amino acids. The germline V gene encodes CDR1 MNHEY and CDR2 SVGAGI. The CDR3 sequence: CASTRGGGSPLHF. In DNA form, the CDR3 reads TGTGCCAGCACTCGAGGGGGTGGGTCACCCCTCCACTTT.

This clone has just one count. V usage is TRBV28 and J usage is TRBJ1-2, with TRBD1 matching 12 bases. This CDR3 is 17 amino acids long. Looked up from germline, CDR1 is MDHEN and CDR2 is SYDVKM. Trimming cost V 7 bases and J 2 bases; bases outside gene matches: 11. The CDR3 reads CASKSMGQGARNYGYTF. The DNA for the CDR3 is TGTGCCAGCAAAAGTATGGGACAGGGGGCGAGGAACTATGGCTACACCTTC.

The V call is TRBV7-3, the J call TRBJ2-3, with TRBD1 matching over 11 bases. CDR3 length: 15 amino acids. V shed 5 bases and J 3 bases; nucleotides not matched to a gene: 4. Germline V gene data show CDR1 as SGHTA and CDR2 as FQGTGA. CDR3 in amino acids: CASSQGDRGTDTQYF. The CDR3 coding sequence is TGTGCCAGCAGCCAAGGGGACAGGGGGACAGATACGCAGTATTTT. Drawing the rest from reference TRBV7-3 and TRBJ2-3, the complete variable domain is GAGVSQTPSNKVTEKGKYVELRCDPISGHTALYWYRQSLGQGPEFLIYFQGTGAADDSGLPNDRFFAVRPEGSVSTLKIQRTERGDSAVYLCASSQGDRGTDTQYFGPGTRLTVL.

The V call is TRBV5-1, the J call TRBJ2-3; TRBD2 aligns across 7 bases. Trimming cost V 0 bases and J 6 bases; bases outside gene matches: 7. The CDR3 contains 15 residues. Germline V CDR1 and CDR2: SGHRS, YFSETQ. This chain's CDR3 is CASSLVFLAVDTQYF. CDR3 DNA sequence: TGCGCCAGCAGCTTGGTCTTTCTAGCGGTCGATACGCAGTATTTT.

The V gene is TRBV28, the J gene TRBJ1-6, with TRBD1 as a possible D gene (6 bases). Germline loops: CDR1 MDHEN, CDR2 SYDVKM. The V gene lost 8 bases and the J gene lost 10 bases, with 21 bases spanning the gap. The CDR3 is made up of 15 amino acids. The CDR3 nucleotides are TGTGCCAGCTACCCCAGTCGGGGGGCAGGATCACCCCTCCACTTT. Its translation is CASYPSRGAGSPLHF.

V gene TRBV7-9 combines with J gene TRBJ1-1, with D uncertain. The V end lost 3 bases, the J end lost 4 bases, and 12 bases lay between the germline ends. This CDR3 comprises 14 residues. Germline lookup yields CDR1 SEHNR and CDR2 FQNEAQ (reference sequence). Here the CDR3 reads CASSFWEGGTEAFF. CDR3 DNA sequence: TGTGCCAGCAGCTTTTGGGAGGGCGGCACTGAAGCTTTCTTT. Based on the CDR3 plus reference TRBV7-9 and TRBJ1-1, the full variable domain is DTGVSQNPRHKITKRGQNVTFRCDPISEHNRLYWYRQTLGQGPEFLTYFQNEAQLEKSRLLSDRFSAERPKGSFSTLEIQRTEQGDSAMYLCASSFWEGGTEAFFGQGTRLTVV.

The chain employs TRBV5-4 and TRBJ1-3; a weak D match, TRBD1 (6 bases). Germline-derived CDR1 and CDR2 are SGHNT and YYREEE (reference sequence). Deletions cut 1 base from V and 2 bases from J, with 13 bases between. The CDR3 runs 16 residues. CDR3 residues: CASSLSGGLPGNTIYF. In nucleotides, the CDR3 is TGTGCCAGCAGCTTGAGTGGGGGCCTTCCTGGAAACACCATATATTTT.

This chain connects TRBV10-3 to TRBJ2-7; the match to TRBD2 covers 10 bases. V shed 5 bases and J 3 bases; nucleotides not matched to a gene: 7. Germline assignment: CDR1 ENHRY and CDR2 SYGVKD. This CDR3 is 15 amino acids long. CDR3 DNA sequence: TGTGCCATCAGTTTTAGCGGGGGGTCCAACTACGAGCAGTACTTC. Amino acids: CAISFSGGSNYEQYF.

The chain is built from TRBV10-2 and TRBJ2-1; 11 bases match TRBD2. The CDR3 extends over 16 amino acids. Germline assignment: CDR1 WSHSY and CDR2 SAAADI. Trimming took 7 bases from V and 4 from J; bases not matched to a gene: 9. The CDR3 DNA reads TGCGCCAGCACGGGGTCTAGCGGGGGGCCTTACAATGAGCAGTTCTTC. Translation gives CASTGSSGGPYNEQFF.

This clone has ten or more counts. This chain uses TRBV7-9 with TRBJ2-6; weak D call: TRBD1 (5 bases). The CDR3 sequence is 15 residues long. CDR1 and CDR2 (germline): SEHNR, FQNEAQ (reference sequence). Trimming took off 6 bases at V and 2 bases at J, with 11 bases between the two ends. DNA of the CDR3: TGTGCCAGCAGGTCGACAGCAGCTGGGGCCAACGTCCTGACTTTC. Encoded protein: CASRSTAAGANVLTF.

This clone was detected only once. The rearrangement joins TRBV30 to TRBJ1-2; no firm D call. Germline CDR1 GTSNPN, CDR2 SVGIG (reference sequence). The CDR3 runs to 14 residues. Trimming cost V 3 bases and J 1 base, with 12 bases left between them. The chain's CDR3 is CAWRAASINYGYTF. For the CDR3, the DNA is TGTGCCTGGAGGGCAGCGAGCATTAACTATGGCTACACCTTC.

This clone came up a few times. The chain couples TRBV4-1 to TRBJ2-1; a possible D gene is TRBD1 (5 bases). The germline V gene encodes CDR1 MGHRA and CDR2 YSYEKL. Deletions cut 1 base from V and 2 bases from J, with 9 bases between. The CDR3 totals 15 residues. Here the CDR3 reads CASSQAPTAYNEQFF. For the CDR3, the DNA is TGCGCCAGCAGCCAAGCCCCGACAGCCTACAATGAGCAGTTCTTC.

This chain uses TRBV7-9 with TRBJ2-2; 7 bases are a match to TRBD2. Germline-derived CDR1 and CDR2 are SEHNR and FQNEAQ (reference sequence). Unmatched junction bases numbered 3, after V lost 1 base and J lost 1 base. This CDR3 region has 16 residues. This CDR3 is CASSLVAGENTGELFF. The CDR3 DNA sequence: TGTGCCAGCAGCTTAGTCGCGGGGGAGAACACCGGGGAGCTGTTTTTT. The full variable domain, rest sourced from reference TRBV7-9 and TRBJ2-2, is DTGVSQNPRHKITKRGQNVTFRCDPISEHNRLYWYRQTLGQGPEFLTYFQNEAQLEKSRLLSDRFSAERPKGSFSTLEIQRTEQGDSAMYLCASSLVAGENTGELFFGEGSRLTVL.